Included here is one T cell receptor (beta chain) sequence, with context. Recent acute infections and vaccinations were absent in the healthy HIV-negative adult donors. The test was conducted at deep level. Once extracted for a subset, genomic DNA was divided evenly among several immunoSEQ plates. The table came from immunoSEQ multiplex PCR; TCRdb's copy has only in-frame clones and leaves some out. The table has approximately 980,000 clones, roughly 72% seen once. Unmatched junction bases numbered 7, after V lost 4 bases and J lost 5 bases. The CDR3 loop spans 16 amino acids. From germline, CDR1 is SGHTS and CDR2 YDEGEE. This sample was taken from a study of shared clonotypes between healthy human individuals. At the level of the study: Per-donor plates numbered three CD4 naive, three CD4 memory, two CD8 naive and one CD8 memory.

This TCR derives from a man between 18 and 29 years old in good health. The V and J genes are TRBV5-8 and TRBJ1-6; 9 bases line up with TRBD1. The specimen was memory CD4+ T cells sorted from blood. The subset was: CD45RA-negative fraction. CDR3 in amino acids: CASSQGQGVNNSPLHF. The CDR3 DNA reads TGTGCCAGCAGCCAGGGACAGGGAGTAAATAATTCACCCCTCCACTTT.